This T cell receptor beta chain was identified in a study of blood T cell repertoires in COVID-19. Study-wide background: COVID-19 samples, acute and convalescent, were from the United States, Italy and Spain. In each case, the material was cDNA or gDNA derived from T cells, B-cell-depleted T cells, or PBMCs.

Data came from immunoSEQ multiplex PCR; TCRdb stores just in-frame clones and leaves some out. The data contain around 250,000 clones, 85% of them singletons. V lost 4 bases and J lost 1, with 10 bases in between. Germline loops: CDR1 LGHNA, CDR2 YNFKEQ. The CDR3 spans 14 residues. The sequenced material came from PBMCs or T cells enriched from blood (not recorded which). This TCR came from a woman in her forties or fifties with acute COVID-19. The chain is built from TRBV4-2 and TRBJ1-1; possibly TRBD1 for D (6 bases). CDR3 in amino acids: CASSPGGQNTEAFF. The CDR3 region has the DNA TGTGCCAGCAGCCCCGGGGGGCAGAACACTGAAGCTTTCTTT.